The present T cell receptor beta chain was sequenced within a study of shared clonotypes between healthy human individuals. Study details: Three plates were used per donor for CD4 naive, three for CD4 memory, two for CD8 naive and one for CD8 memory.

In the case of this clone: Its antigen is undetermined.

Study-wide results and caveats: Non-shared clonotypes had lower generation probabilities than those shared by all four donors.

The assay was immunoSEQ multiplex PCR, and TCRdb's table has in-frame clones only and misses some. The table records about 2.1 million clones, just under 95% of them present only once. V shed 4 bases, J shed 1 base, and the junction held 7 bases outside the gene matches. The CDR3 spans 16 residues. Per the germline V gene, CDR1 is MNHEY and CDR2 is SMNVEV (reference sequence). The naive CD8 population came from CD45RO-negative cells selected for CCR7, without terminally differentiated effector memory CD45RA+ cells. This receptor was taken from a man between 18 and 29 years old in good health. Some clones in this sample may be carry-over from other donors' samples. Sequencing was carried out using naive CD8+ T cells from PBMCs. The chain combines TRBV27 with TRBJ2-5; 9 bases agree with TRBD2. CDR3 DNA sequence: TGTGCCAGCAGTTCACGACCGGGACTAGCCCAAGAGACCCAGTACTTC. Translated: CASSSRPGLAQETQYF.